A single sample is the source of the 2 T cell receptor beta chains below, sequenced in a study of cytomegalovirus exposure and HLA in healthy donors. The PCR used 60 Vbeta and 13 Jbeta primers. Repertoires were generated with immunoSEQ multiplex PCR, while TCRdb's copy carries only in-frame clones and drops some. This sample has roughly 160,000 clones, with around 80% found just once. The specimen was PBMCs. These receptors were collected from a man aged 25 to 40 in good health and CMV-seronegative.

About this clone: The final CDR3 position lacks the conserved phenylalanine or tryptophan, pointing to a likely read error. This chain links TRBV7-2 with TRBJ1-1; 7 bases are shared with TRBD1. The CDR3 loop spans 15 amino acids. Germline V gene sequence: CDR1 SGHTA, CDR2 FQGNSA. The V segment lost 4 bases and the J segment 6 bases; nucleotides outside the gene matches: 11. The CDR3 DNA reads TGTGCCAGCAGCTCGACGACAGGGTTCGGGGCTGAAGCTTTCGTT. Amino acid sequence: CASSSTTGFGAEAFV.

V and J are TRBV28 and TRBJ2-7, with 8 bases that match TRBD2. Trimming took 8 bases from V and 2 from J; bases not matched to a gene: 5. CDR3 length equals 13 residues. Per the germline V gene, CDR1 is MDHEN and CDR2 is SYDVKM. For the CDR3, the DNA is TGTGCCAGCTCGACTAGCGAAACCTACGAGCAGTACTTC. This codes for CASSTSETYEQYF.